Listed here are 30 T cell receptor beta chains from one sample, sequenced in a study of blood T cell repertoires in COVID-19 (TCRdb year 2020). Receptor libraries were prepared by the immunoSEQ multiplex PCR assay. TCRdb took over this immuneACCESS table, retaining in-frame rearrangements with V and J assigned. Such tables are incomplete; in checked studies, under half of the missing clones stem from an unresolved V gene, and the remainder is unexplained. The sample contains a few hundred thousand clones, roughly 80% of them found a single time. Roughly 10% of the sample rests with the top ten. The specimen sequenced was peripheral blood. The receptors here all came from a man aged 80 or over with acute or convalescent COVID-19.

The chain couples TRBV6-5 to TRBJ2-7, with 7 bases aligning to TRBD2. Germline CDR1 MNHEY, CDR2 SVGAGI. The CDR3 loop spans 14 amino acids. After removal of 6 bases from V and 2 bases from J, the junction contained 7 bases not matched to a gene. The CDR3 bases are TGTGCCAGCAGGCGGGGGACGGCCGCCTACGAGCAGTACTTC. This translates into CASRRGTAAYEQYF.

This sequence joins TRBV10-1 and TRBJ2-1; D is unclear. V was clipped by 5 bases and J by 6 bases, with 17 bases between them. CDR1 and CDR2 (germline): WNHNN, SYGVQD (reference sequence). CDR3 size: 15 residues. As DNA, the CDR3 is TGCGCCAGCAGTCCCTCCGGTCTAGTGTCCAATGAGCAGTTCTTC. Translating it yields CASSPSGLVSNEQFF.

This chain links TRBV4-2 with TRBJ2-2; TRBD2 matches at 11 bases. Trimming cost V 1 base and J 3 bases; bases outside gene matches: 4. CDR3 size: 17 residues. Germline V gene sequence: CDR1 LGHNA, CDR2 YNFKEQ. CDR3 sequence: CASSQVAGGPDTGELFF. In nucleotides, the CDR3 is TGTGCCAGCAGCCAAGTAGCGGGAGGGCCGGACACCGGGGAGCTGTTTTTT.

A single count supports this clone. The chain has TRBV7-9 and TRBJ1-2; no reliable D call. Trimming shortened V by 5 bases and J by 8 bases, and 18 bases separated the two germline ends. Germline V lookup: CDR1 SEHNR, CDR2 FQNEAQ (reference sequence). The CDR3 totals 14 residues. CDR3 nucleotide sequence: TGTGCCAGCAGCCTACCCCTCTTGATGCCCGGCTACACCTTC. It is translated as CASSLPLLMPGYTF.

The rearrangement links TRBV4-1 to TRBJ2-1; 10 bases line up with TRBD2. Germline V gene lookup returns CDR1 MGHRA and CDR2 YSYEKL. The CDR3 has 19 residues. The J segment lost 4 bases and the V segment lost 0 bases, leaving 12 bases of the junction unmatched. The DNA of the CDR3 is TGCGCCAGCAGCCAAGAAGGGTCTAGCGGGAGAGGGGGGTACAATGAGCAGTTCTTC. Residues: CASSQEGSSGRGGYNEQFF.

The rearrangement joins TRBV4-2 to TRBJ1-4; weak D call: TRBD1 (5 bases). Deletions cut 7 bases from V and 5 bases from J, with 14 bases between. Per germline, CDR1 LGHNA and CDR2 YNFKEQ. CDR3 size: 14 residues. CDR3 sequence: CASTYQGLNEKLFF. Here the CDR3 DNA reads TGTGCCAGCACGTATCAGGGTTTGAATGAAAAACTGTTTTTT.

The chain joins TRBV28 to TRBJ2-7; D not resolved. Trimming left V 5 bases short and J 5 bases short, with 13 bases between. Germline CDR1 is MDHEN and CDR2 is SYDVKM. This CDR3 contains 13 residues. The CDR3: CASSPPRRNEQYF. In DNA form, the CDR3 reads TGTGCCAGCAGTCCCCCGCGCAGGAACGAGCAGTACTTC.

This chain connects TRBV5-5 to TRBJ1-1; D might be TRBD1 (6 bases). Looked up from germline, CDR1 is SGHKS and CDR2 is YYEKEE (reference sequence). The CDR3 totals 14 residues. V lost 3 bases to trimming and J lost 1 base, with 10 bases between them. The CDR3 DNA sequence: TGTGCCAGCAGCTACCAGGGACAGAACACTGAAGCTTTCTTT. Translation gives CASSYQGQNTEAFF.

This chain joins TRBV27 and TRBJ1-5; 8 bases align to TRBD1. Unmatched junction bases numbered 8, after V lost 5 bases and J lost 5 bases. This CDR3 spans 15 amino acids. CDR1 and CDR2 from the germline V gene are MNHEY and SMNVEV (reference sequence). CDR3 nucleotide sequence: TGTGCCAGCAGTAGGACAGGGAGGTTCGATCAGCCCCAGCATTTT. It codes for CASSRTGRFDQPQHF.

In regard to this clone: This sequence is one base from a far larger clone and is likely a read error. V gene TRBV19 combines with J gene TRBJ1-2, with 7 bases identical to TRBD1. V lost 7 bases, J lost 4 bases, and 3 bases stayed unmatched. From germline, CDR1 is LNHDA and CDR2 SQIVND (reference sequence). This CDR3 spans 12 amino acids. As DNA, the CDR3 is TGTGCCAGTACCCGACAGGGCTATGGCTACACCTTC. Translation: CASTRQGYGYTF. The full variable domain, rest sourced from reference TRBV19 and TRBJ1-2, is DGGITQSPKYLFRKEGQNVTLSCEQNLNHDAMYWYRQDPGQGLRLIYYSQIVNDFQKGDIAEGYSVSREKKESFPLTVTSAQKNPTAFYLCASTRQGYGYTFGSGTRLTVV.

V is TRBV12-3 or TRBV12-4 and J is TRBJ1-2; 7 nucleotides align to TRBD1. The ends lost 4 bases at V and 8 bases at J; junction bases unmatched: 7. The CDR3 consists of 13 residues. The chain's CDR3 is CASSSRQGIGYTF. CDR3 DNA sequence: TGTGCCAGCAGTTCTAGACAGGGTATAGGCTACACCTTC.

This clone was seen a single time. The rearrangement uses TRBV7-8 and TRBJ1-4, with 8 bases identical to TRBD1. Germline CDR1 and CDR2: SGHVS and FQNEAQ. The V gene end was trimmed by 6 bases and the J gene end by 8 bases; junction bases not matched to a gene: 11. The CDR3 extends over 15 amino acids. The chain's CDR3 is CASSQPGTGGEKLFF. The CDR3 nucleotides read TGTGCCAGCAGTCAACCCGGGACAGGTGGGGAAAAACTGTTTTTT.

The gene calls are TRBV24-1 and TRBJ2-2; 7 bases fit TRBD1. The CDR3 is 15 residues long. J lost 6 bases, V lost 2 bases, and 5 bases had no gene match. Germline assignment: CDR1 KGHDR and CDR2 SFDVKD. As DNA, the CDR3 is TGTGCCACCAGTGATTCCGGGACAGTATCCGGGGAGCTGTTTTTT. As protein: CATSDSGTVSGELFF.

This chain connects TRBV24-1 to TRBJ2-1, with 8 bases matching TRBD1. Germline values: CDR1 KGHDR, CDR2 SFDVKD. J gave up 8 bases and V 4 bases, and 18 bases lay outside the gene matches. This CDR3 comprises 18 residues. The CDR3 sequence is CATSELSPQGAGWDEQFF. The CDR3 DNA sequence: TGTGCCACCAGTGAACTATCGCCGCAGGGGGCTGGTTGGGATGAGCAGTTCTTC.

This clone was detected a few times. The chain links TRBV6-5 to TRBJ1-3; 7 bases agree with TRBD1. With 10 bases clipped from V and 0 bases from J, the junction kept 3 bases outside the gene matches. CDR3 size: 13 residues. CDR1 is MNHEY and CDR2 is SVGAGI in the germline V gene. The CDR3 coding sequence is TGTGCCACCCGGGACAGCTCTGGAAACACCATATATTTT. This codes for CATRDSSGNTIYF.

The chain joins TRBV28 to TRBJ1-5, with TRBD1 identical over 7 bases. There are 16 residues in the CDR3. Germline CDR1 and CDR2: MDHEN and SYDVKM. V shed 2 bases and J 6 bases; nucleotides not matched to a gene: 10. As DNA, the CDR3 is TGTGCCAGCAGTTTAATCGTGTACAGGGGAACTCAGCCCCAGCATTTT. It translates to CASSLIVYRGTQPQHF.

The genes are TRBV10-3 and TRBJ2-7, with a possible D match to TRBD1 (6 bases). This CDR3 spans 13 amino acids. Germline V gives CDR1 ENHRY, CDR2 SYGVKD. Between the trimmed V and J ends, which lost 6 bases and 1 base, there was a span of 10 bases. The CDR3: CAISSGQSYEQYF. CDR3 bases: TGTGCCATCAGCTCTGGACAGTCCTACGAGCAGTACTTC.

This clone turned up a few times. The chain carries TRBV5-5 and TRBJ1-1; possible D gene TRBD1, 5 bases. The length of the CDR3 is 16 residues. Trimming stripped 5 bases from V and 1 base from J, with 18 bases between. From germline, CDR1 is SGHKS and CDR2 YYEKEE (reference sequence). The CDR3 loop reads CASSITGGVANTEAFF. CDR3 nucleotides: TGTGCCAGCAGTATCACCGGGGGGGTGGCGAACACTGAAGCTTTCTTT.

In DNA, the CDR3 is TGTGCCAGCAGCGTGACAGGGACTGAGGGCTCACCCCTCCACTTT. Its translation is CASSVTGTEGSPLHF. The chain combines TRBV7-6 with TRBJ1-6, with 7 bases matching TRBD1. Trimming cost V 5 bases and J 10 bases; bases outside gene matches: 11. The CDR3 is made up of 15 amino acids. Germline values: CDR1 SGHVS, CDR2 FNYEAQ.

The rearrangement links TRBV5-6 to TRBJ1-1, with unresolved D. Germline CDR1 SGHDT, CDR2 YYEEEE. The CDR3 totals 15 residues. Trimming took 2 bases from V and 6 from J, leaving 17 bases between them. The CDR3 protein is CASSFDAGGNAEAFF. CDR3 sequence (DNA): TGTGCCAGCAGCTTTGACGCTGGAGGTAACGCTGAAGCTTTCTTT.

The V gene is TRBV28, the J gene TRBJ1-3; D is possibly TRBD1 (6 bases). Trimming removed 1 base at V and 1 base at J, with 14 bases between. The germline V gene encodes CDR1 MDHEN and CDR2 SYDVKM. This CDR3 is 17 amino acids long. The CDR3 DNA follows: TGTGCCAGCAGTTTATATCCTACAGGGAATTCTGGAAACACCATATATTTT. Translated: CASSLYPTGNSGNTIYF.

This chain links TRBV7-9 with TRBJ2-3; 8 nucleotides match TRBD1. The germline V gene encodes CDR1 SEHNR and CDR2 FQNEAQ (reference sequence). With V trimmed by 8 bases and J by 0 bases, 1 base remained unmatched. This CDR3 region has 13 residues. CDR3 DNA sequence: TGTGCCAGCCGGACAGGGAGCACAGATACGCAGTATTTT. Translation gives CASRTGSTDTQYF.

Concerning this clone: A junction end diverges from the germline sequence, so it may reflect a read error. The V and J genes are TRBV6-5 and TRBJ2-3, with TRBD1 identical over 7 bases. The V gene's germline CDR1 is MNHEY and CDR2 SVGAGI. This CDR3 region has 15 residues. The CDR3 sequence is CASNLQGIGTDTQYF. CDR3 DNA sequence: TGTGCCAGCAATTTACAGGGGATAGGCACGGATACGCAGTATTTT.

The chain couples TRBV24-1 to TRBJ1-5; D is possibly TRBD1 (5 bases). The length of the CDR3 is 13 residues. Per germline, CDR1 KGHDR and CDR2 SFDVKD. V gave up 4 bases and J gave up 5 bases, with 8 bases separating them. CDR3 bases: TGTGCCACCAGTGAACAGGCGCATCAGCCCCAGCATTTT. The encoded protein is CATSEQAHQPQHF.

The genes are TRBV5-4 and TRBJ2-1; TRBD2 is a possible D gene (5 bases). The germline V gene has CDR1 SGHNT and CDR2 YYREEE (reference sequence). V lost 1 base, J lost 12 bases, and 11 bases lay in between. The CDR3 has 12 residues. CDR3 sequence: CASSLQHEGQFF. The CDR3 bases are TGTGCCAGCAGCTTGCAGCATGAGGGGCAGTTCTTC.

This clone was observed once. V gene TRBV2 combines with J gene TRBJ1-4, with a weak D call TRBD1 (6 bases). The CDR3 totals 16 residues. Trimming cost V 8 bases and J 7 bases, with 23 bases left between them. Looked up from germline, CDR1 is SNHLY and CDR2 is FYNNEI. CDR3 region: CASGGWAGGASEKLFF. The CDR3 DNA reads TGTGCCAGCGGGGGCTGGGCGGGGGGTGCGAGTGAAAAACTGTTTTTT.

The V gene is TRBV19, the J gene TRBJ2-2; 8 bases fit TRBD1. This CDR3 is 16 amino acids long. Germline loops: CDR1 LNHDA, CDR2 SQIVND (reference sequence). V lost 5 bases to trimming and J lost 1 base; unmatched junction nucleotides: 6. The CDR3 DNA reads as TGTGCCAGTAGTTCCTCCGGGACAGGGAACACCGGGGAGCTGTTTTTT. Its protein product is CASSSSGTGNTGELFF.

V and J are TRBV5-1 and TRBJ1-6, with D tentatively TRBD1 (6 bases). Germline V gives CDR1 SGHRS, CDR2 YFSETQ. Trimming took off 3 bases at V and 6 bases at J, with 16 bases between the two ends. The CDR3 is made up of 16 amino acids. CDR3 region: CASSWSTGSFNSPLHF. The CDR3 region has the DNA TGCGCCAGCAGCTGGTCTACAGGGTCTTTTAATTCACCCCTCCACTTT.

This chain joins TRBV28 and TRBJ2-7, with D possibly being TRBD2 (5 bases). Germline V gene lookup returns CDR1 MDHEN and CDR2 SYDVKM. The CDR3 is 15 amino acids. V shed 3 bases and J shed 4 bases, with 16 bases lying between them. The CDR3 spells CASSFSDGTGYEQYF. CDR3 DNA: TGTGCCAGCAGTTTTTCCGACGGTACGGGGTACGAGCAGTACTTC. The full variable domain, its missing parts supplied by reference TRBV28 and TRBJ2-7, is DVKVTQSSRYLVKRTGEKVFLECVQDMDHENMFWYRQDPGLGLRLIYFSYDVKMKEKGDIPEGYSVSREKKERFSLILESASTNQTSMYLCASSFSDGTGYEQYFGPGTRLTVT.

The rearrangement uses TRBV19 and TRBJ2-7; weak D call: TRBD2 (5 bases). V dropped 8 bases and J dropped 5 bases, with 16 bases sitting between them. Germline V CDR1 and CDR2: LNHDA, SQIVND (reference sequence). The CDR3 is 13 amino acids. The CDR3 nucleotides are TGTGCCAGTTCAAAGGGCCCGGGGAACGAGCAGTACTTC. Its translation is CASSKGPGNEQYF.